These 10 T cell receptor beta chains were sequenced from one sample in a study of T cells in narcolepsy. The protocol was immunoSEQ multiplex PCR, while the TCRdb copy is restricted to in-frame clones and leaves out a portion. The sample has some 25,000 clones; about 86% are singletons. Specimen: CD45RA- memory CD4+ T cells from PBMCs. Source of these receptors: a human donor with narcolepsy.

V usage is TRBV11-3 and J usage is TRBJ1-6; D is ambiguous. The germline CDR1 and CDR2 sequences are SGHNT and YENEEA. The CDR3 length is 13 residues. V lost 3 bases and J 7 bases, leaving 7 bases between the germline ends. The CDR3 DNA reads as TGTGCCAGCAGCTTCGGAAGCAATTCACCCCTCCACTTT. Translating it yields CASSFGSNSPLHF.

In its sample, this clone was seen once. The chain employs TRBV7-6 and TRBJ2-5; TRBD1 matches 7 bases. V trimming: 1 base; J trimming: 5 bases; junction bases outside the gene matches: 4. This CDR3 spans 14 amino acids. The germline V gene has CDR1 SGHVS and CDR2 FNYEAQ. The CDR3 is CASSLDGRGETQYF. In nucleotides, the CDR3 is TGTGCCAGCAGCTTAGACGGCAGGGGGGAGACCCAGTACTTC.

The chain links TRBV5-1 to TRBJ1-2; 10 bases line up with TRBD1. The CDR3 sequence is 14 residues long. J was trimmed by 7 bases and V by 5 bases; bases with no gene match: 8. Germline V gene sequence: CDR1 SGHRS, CDR2 YFSETQ. CDR3 nucleotides: TGCGCCAGCAGGGCCGACAGGGGGCGGACTGGCTACACCTTC. This encodes CASRADRGRTGYTF.

The gene calls are TRBV4-1 and TRBJ2-2; 7 bases agree with TRBD1. This CDR3 comprises 14 residues. The ends lost 4 bases at V and 7 bases at J; junction bases unmatched: 6. The germline V gene encodes CDR1 MGHRA and CDR2 YSYEKL. CDR3 loop: CASSPRQGDGELFF. In nucleotides, the CDR3 is TGCGCCAGCAGCCCCCGTCAGGGGGACGGGGAGCTGTTTTTT.

The gene calls are TRBV28 and TRBJ1-2, with D unresolved. Trimming stripped 4 bases from V and 7 bases from J, with 16 bases between. CDR3 length: 14 residues. The germline V gene has CDR1 MDHEN and CDR2 SYDVKM. The CDR3 DNA reads as TGTGCCAGCAGTTACCGGGTCCCGGGGAGTGGCTACACCTTC. This gives the protein CASSYRVPGSGYTF.

The V gene is TRBV2, the J gene TRBJ2-1, with D uncertain. The V gene lost 3 bases and the J gene lost 8 bases, with 11 bases spanning the gap. Germline loops: CDR1 SNHLY, CDR2 FYNNEI. This CDR3 is 13 amino acids long. The CDR3 reads CASSDGRGDEQFF. The CDR3, as DNA: TGTGCCAGCAGTGACGGTCGCGGAGATGAGCAGTTCTTC.

The rearrangement links TRBV11-3 to TRBJ2-5, with 8 bases lining up with TRBD2. The germline CDR1 and CDR2 sequences are SGHNT and YENEEA. The J segment lost 3 bases and the V segment lost 1 base, leaving 4 bases of the junction unmatched. The CDR3 loop spans 15 amino acids. The CDR3 loop is CASSLAGGHKETQYF. CDR3 DNA sequence: TGTGCCAGCAGCTTAGCGGGGGGGCATAAAGAGACCCAGTACTTC.

V and J are TRBV4-2 and TRBJ2-7; 9 bases map to TRBD2. CDR1 and CDR2 (germline): LGHNA, YNFKEQ. This CDR3 spans 15 amino acids. Trimming took 1 base from V and 5 from J; bases not matched to a gene: 6. The CDR3 nucleotides are TGTGCCAGCAGCCAAGGCGGGAGGGGTATAGACGAGCAGTACTTC. This codes for CASSQGGRGIDEQYF.

This chain uses TRBV10-1 with TRBJ1-1; D is uncertain. The germline V gene has CDR1 WNHNN and CDR2 SYGVQD (reference sequence). The ends were cut back, 0 bases at V and 4 bases at J, with 12 bases in the middle. CDR3 length: 15 amino acids. The CDR3 region is CASSESGYGGTEAFF. The CDR3 bases are TGCGCCAGCAGTGAGTCGGGTTACGGCGGCACTGAAGCTTTCTTT.

The chain links TRBV25-1 to TRBJ2-7; 11 bases map to TRBD1. Trimming cost V 4 bases and J 5 bases; bases outside gene matches: 7. This CDR3 has 15 residues. Germline CDR1 MGHDK, CDR2 SYGVNS. CDR3 in amino acids: CASSAIGQGAHEQYF. CDR3 DNA sequence: TGTGCCAGCAGTGCAATAGGACAGGGGGCCCACGAGCAGTACTTC.